The rows below give T cell receptor beta chains drawn from one sample of a study of cytomegalovirus exposure and HLA in healthy donors. Measured with immunoSEQ multiplex PCR; TCRdb has only the in-frame clones, and not every one. The data show roughly 90,000 clones, with 85% seen just once and approximately 22% held by the top ten. The sample was PBMCs. Receptors originate from a man aged 18 to 30 in good health and CMV-seropositive. Both conserved end residues are part of each CDR3. D genes are given only for firm matches. Where a row states a size, it is once, few, many or the class of an expanded clone; other rows omit it.

NA	TRBV28	14	NA	TRBJ1-4	TGTGCCAGCAGTCCCTCGGGGGGCGGAAAAAAACTGTTTTTT	CASSPSGGGKKLFF
NA	TRBV2	13	TRBD1	TRBJ1-6	TGTGCCAGCAGATGGACAGGAGATTCACCCCTCCACTTT	CASRWTGDSPLHF
NA	TRBV11-2	19	TRBD2	TRBJ2-2	TGTGCCAGCAGCCCTAGGACTAGCGGAGATACTCCGGGGACCGGGGAGCTGTTTTTT	CASSPRTSGDTPGTGELFF
NA	TRBV19	15	TRBD1	TRBJ1-3	TGTGCCAGTAGTAAGGCCGGGACAGCTGGAAACACCATATATTTT	CASSKAGTAGNTIYF
NA	TRBV5-1	15	TRBD2	TRBJ2-7	TGCGCCAGCAGCTTGGCGGCTAGCGGACACTACGAGCAGTACTTC	CASSLAASGHYEQYF
NA	TRBV20-1	11	NA	TRBJ2-5	TGCAGTGTCGAGGGGGGGGAGACCCAGTACTTC	CSVEGGETQYF
NA	TRBV2	14	TRBD1	TRBJ2-5	TGTGCCAGCAGTCCCGACAGGGGGAGAGAGACCCAGTACTTC	CASSPDRGRETQYF
NA	TRBV5-1	17	TRBD2	TRBJ2-3	TGCGCCAGCAGCTTTAGCGGGAGGGCCTTGAGCACAGATACGCAGTATTTT	CASSFSGRALSTDTQYF
NA	TRBV28	13	NA	TRBJ1-1	TGTGCCAGCAGTAGGAGCGGGAACACTGAAGCTTTCTTT	CASSRSGNTEAFF
NA	TRBV5-1	13	TRBD1	TRBJ1-1	TGCGCCAGCAGCTTCGGACAGGGAACCGAAGCTTTCTTT	CASSFGQGTEAFF
NA	TRBV27	18	TRBD1	TRBJ2-5	TGTGCCAGCAGTTTACTACCCCCCTCGGCAGGGGGAATGGAGACCCAGTACTTC	CASSLLPPSAGGMETQYF
NA	TRBV7-8	14	NA	TRBJ2-3	TGTGCCAGCAGCTTATGGCCTGGCACAGATACGCAGTATTTT	CASSLWPGTDTQYF
NA	TRBV5-1	16	NA	TRBJ2-1	TGCGCCAGCAGCCCCGGCGGACACAGCTCCTACAATGAGCAGTTCTTC	CASSPGGHSSYNEQFF
once	TRBV7-7	15	TRBD1	TRBJ2-5	TGTGCCAGCAGCTTCCGGACAGGGGGTCAAGAGACCCAGTACTTC	CASSFRTGGQETQYF
NA	TRBV11-2	13	TRBD2	TRBJ2-1	TGTGCCAGCAGCCTGCCGGGGACTAGTATACAGTTCTTC	CASSLPGTSIQFF
NA	TRBV7-9	16	TRBD2	TRBJ2-5	TGTGCCAGCAGCTTGGCTAGCGGGAGAATCCAAGAGACCCAGTACTTC	CASSLASGRIQETQYF
NA	TRBV27	14	TRBD2	TRBJ2-5	TGTGCCAGCAGTACGGGAGGAGTACGAGAGACCCAGTACTTC	CASSTGGVRETQYF
NA	TRBV6-1	13	NA	TRBJ2-1	TGTGCCAGCAGTCCCGACACATACAATGAGCAGTTCTTC	CASSPDTYNEQFF
once	TRBV6-5	15	TRBD2	TRBJ2-1	TGTGCCAGCAGTACCATTAGCGGGAGTGGAGGTGAGCAGTTCTTC	CASSTISGSGGEQFF
NA	TRBV30	12	NA	TRBJ2-3	TGTGCCTGGGGGGGGAGCACAGATACGCAGTATTTT	CAWGGSTDTQYF
NA	TRBV19	13	NA	TRBJ2-3	TGTGCCAGTAGTCAGCGGCTTGGAGATACGCAGTATTTT	CASSQRLGDTQYF
NA	TRBV29-1	15	TRBD1	TRBJ1-1	TGCAGCGCTGGAAAGAGAGGGGGCTTGAGCACTGAAGCTTTCTTT	CSAGKRGGLSTEAFF
once	TRBV2	14	NA	TRBJ1-3	TGTGCCAGCATCCAGGGTTCGAGTGGAAACACCATATATTTT	CASIQGSSGNTIYF
NA	TRBV4-2	17	TRBD1	TRBJ1-4	TGTGCCAGCAGCCAGCGATACTCCGGGACAGAGGATGAAAAACTGTTTTTT	CASSQRYSGTEDEKLFF
NA	TRBV12-2	17	NA	TRBJ1-2	TGTGCAAGTCGCTGGAGCTGCGGGACAGCCTTTCACTATGGCTACACCTTC	CASRWSCGTAFHYGYTF
NA	TRBV6-4	16	NA	TRBJ2-1	TGTGCCAGCAGTGAGGAGGGCGCGGGGAACTACAATGAGCAGTTCTTC	CASSEEGAGNYNEQFF
few	TRBV10-1	15	TRBD2	TRBJ2-2	TGCGCCAGCTCCGGGACTACCCTTAACACCGGGGAGCTGTTTTTT	CASSGTTLNTGELFF
NA	TRBV29-1	19	TRBD2	TRBJ2-1	TGCAGCGTTGAAGATCACGAACTAGCGGGAGGTAGCTCCTACAATGAGCAGTTCTTC	CSVEDHELAGGSSYNEQFF
NA	TRBV11-2	13	NA	TRBJ2-7	TGTGCCAGCAGCTTATGGGGAAGCGGGGAGCAGTACTTC	CASSLWGSGEQYF
NA	TRBV18	15	NA	TRBJ1-2	TGTGCCAGCTCACCACCGTCGGACTTCATCTATGGCTACACCTTC	CASSPPSDFIYGYTF
NA	TRBV28	16	NA	TRBJ1-2	TGTGCCAGCAGCGACGAAATGTCCTCGGAGCGGTATGGCTACACCTTC	CASSDEMSSERYGYTF
few	TRBV25-1	14	NA	TRBJ2-2	TGTGCCAGCAGTGAGGCACAGAGCACCGGGGAGCTGTTTTTT	CASSEAQSTGELFF
NA	TRBV7-6	15	NA	TRBJ2-5	TGTGCCAGCAGCTCCCTGCGGGGAAGTGGGGAGACCCAGTACTTC	CASSSLRGSGETQYF
NA	TRBV7-2	18	TRBD2	TRBJ2-3	TGTGCCAGCAGCTTCCCCCTCGGACTAGTCGGGAGCACAGATACGCAGTATTTT	CASSFPLGLVGSTDTQYF
NA	TRBV18	17	TRBD1	TRBJ2-2	TGTGCCAGCTCACAGGTGCATGGGACAGCGAACACCGGGGAGCTGTTTTTT	CASSQVHGTANTGELFF
NA	TRBV11-2	15	NA	TRBJ1-4	TGTGCCAGCAGCCTTCACCAGGGTTTAAGTCCTATGGTGTTTTTT	CASSLHQGLSPMVFF
NA	TRBV7-6	17	TRBD1	TRBJ1-3	TGTGCCAGCAGCTCAACCCCGACAGGGGGCTCTGGAAACACCATATATTTT	CASSSTPTGGSGNTIYF
once	TRBV7-9	19	TRBD2	TRBJ2-3	TGTGCCAGCAGCTTCCTCGCCCATAGCGGGAGGATTGGCACAGATACGCAGTATTTT	CASSFLAHSGRIGTDTQYF
NA	TRBV27	15	TRBD1	TRBJ2-3	TGTGCCAGCAGTCTCGGACAGGGTGGGATGAATACGCAGTATTTT	CASSLGQGGMNTQYF
few	TRBV5-4	12	NA	TRBJ2-7	TGTGCCAGCAGCTTCCTAGGGGGCGAGCAGTACTTC	CASSFLGGEQYF
NA	TRBV9	14	TRBD2	TRBJ2-3	TGTGCCAGCAACCTAGCGGGAGGGACAGATACGCAGTATTTT	CASNLAGGTDTQYF
NA	TRBV28	15	TRBD1	TRBJ1-5	TGTGCCAGCAGCCCATGGACAGGAATCAATCAGCCCCAGCATTTT	CASSPWTGINQPQHF
once	TRBV25-1	18	TRBD1	TRBJ1-4	TGTGCCAGCAGTGAATTCTGGCTGGGGACAGCTGGTAATGAAAAACTGTTTTTT	CASSEFWLGTAGNEKLFF
NA	TRBV15	12	NA	TRBJ2-5	TGTGCCACCGCGGCAGGGGAAGAGACCCAGTACTTC	CATAAGEETQYF
NA	TRBV5-1	16	TRBD1	TRBJ1-1	TGCGCCAGCAGCCTACAGACAGGGAGGATGAACACTGAAGCTTTCTTT	CASSLQTGRMNTEAFF
few	TRBV29-1	11	NA	TRBJ1-1	TGCAGCGTTGAACCCGGAGCTGAAGCTTTCTTT	CSVEPGAEAFF
many	TRBV7-9	15	NA	TRBJ1-1	TGTGCCAGCAGCTTACCGGGTTTCGGGTCCACTGAAGCTTTCTTT	CASSLPGFGSTEAFF
NA	TRBV29-1	16	TRBD2	TRBJ2-5	TGCAGCGTTGAGCTAGCGGGAGGGCCCGGTCCGGAGACCCAGTACTTC	CSVELAGGPGPETQYF
NA	TRBV11-2	15	NA	TRBJ2-5	TGTGCCAGCAGCGACAACTTCGGCCCTTCGGAGACCCAGTACTTC	CASSDNFGPSETQYF
NA	TRBV28	13	NA	TRBJ1-2	TGTGCCAGCAGTACGGGGGGGAACTATGGCTACACCTTC	CASSTGGNYGYTF
NA	TRBV5-1	16	TRBD1	TRBJ2-2	TGCGCCAGCAGCTTGGGGGACAGGGGGCAGACCGGGGAGCTGTTTTTT	CASSLGDRGQTGELFF
NA	TRBV6-7	17	NA	TRBJ1-5	TGTGCCAGCAGTAACCTCAATTCTCCGGGAGGCAATCAGCCCCAGCATTTT	CASSNLNSPGGNQPQHF
NA	TRBV27	14	TRBD1	TRBJ2-7	TGTGCCAGCACCCCGCGGACAGGGATGGAAGAGCAGTACTTC	CASTPRTGMEEQYF
NA	TRBV28	18	TRBD1	TRBJ2-2	TGTGCCAGCAGACCCCCGGGACAGATTCCCGCGAACACCGGGGAGCTGTTTTTT	CASRPPGQIPANTGELFF
NA	TRBV11-2	16	NA	TRBJ2-1	TGTGCCAGCAGCTTAGCCCACGCGGGCCGGCGGAATGAGCAGTTCTTC	CASSLAHAGRRNEQFF
NA	TRBV18	13	NA	TRBJ1-1	TGTGCCAGCTCGACAGGCGATGACGCTGAAGCTTTCTTT	CASSTGDDAEAFF